The rows below give T cell receptor beta chains drawn from one sample of a study of T cell repertoires in cytomegalovirus infection. TCRdb re-derived calls from the reads in MiXCR, one entry per CDR3 protein. The table records about 890,000 distinct CDR3 sequences, approximately 30% of them present only once. These receptors have no identified antigens. The sequenced sample was cultured CD8+ T cells from PBMCs, obtained from culture after CMV antigen stimulation. Receptor source: a human donor in good health (CMV status not recorded). Some clones in this sample may be carry-over from other donors' samples. Each CDR3 is given with its conserved first and last residue. Clone size, where shown, is once, few, many, or a class for clones that have expanded.

>TRBJ2-1|12|TRBV11-3|-
CASSPTTDEQFF
>TRBJ2-3|15|TRBV27|few
CASSPGTIRADTQYF
>TRBJ2-7|15|TRBV6-1|-
CASSSPGRRFSEQYF
>TRBJ2-3|15|TRBV12-3/TRBV12-4|few
CASSTTSGITDTQYF
>TRBJ1-2|12|TRBV6-2/TRBV6-3|many
CATTGTPYGYTF
>TRBJ2-6|18|TRBV6-2/TRBV6-3|-
CASSYEVALDSGANVLTF
>TRBJ2-2|15|TRBV29-1|-
CSVDGGTANTGELFF
>TRBJ1-1|13|TRBV28|-
CASTVGQVTEAFF
>TRBJ2-3|17|TRBV5-1|-
CASSLAIGGGNTDTQYF
>TRBJ2-1|15|TRBV15|-
CATSRTGGARNEQFF
>TRBJ2-2|15|TRBV12-3/TRBV12-4|few
CASRNDRDGTGELFF
>TRBJ1-1|18|TRBV12-3/TRBV12-4|many
CASSPIRQGLQLNTEAFF
>TRBJ2-6|16|TRBV19|few
CASSNRGAAGANVLTF
>TRBJ2-1|16|TRBV24-1|-
CATSDQTGGGYNEQFF